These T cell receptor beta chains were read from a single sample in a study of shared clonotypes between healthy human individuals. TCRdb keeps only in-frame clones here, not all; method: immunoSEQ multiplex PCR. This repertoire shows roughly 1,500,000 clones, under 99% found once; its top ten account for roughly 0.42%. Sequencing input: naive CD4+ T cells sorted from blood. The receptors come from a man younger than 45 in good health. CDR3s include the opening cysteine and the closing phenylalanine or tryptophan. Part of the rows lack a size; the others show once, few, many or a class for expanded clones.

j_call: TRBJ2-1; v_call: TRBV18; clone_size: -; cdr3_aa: CASSSDGTMAYNEQFF
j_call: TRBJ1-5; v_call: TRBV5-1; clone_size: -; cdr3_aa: CASSLVPGNNQPQHF
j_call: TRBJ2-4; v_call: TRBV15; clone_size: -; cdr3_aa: CATASPKNIQYF
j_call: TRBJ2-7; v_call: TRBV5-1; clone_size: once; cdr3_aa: CASSAGTSYEQYF
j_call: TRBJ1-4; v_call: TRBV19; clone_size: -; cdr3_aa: CATTGGDYEKLFF
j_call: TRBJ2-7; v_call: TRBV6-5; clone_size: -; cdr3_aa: CASSYSTGRYEQYF
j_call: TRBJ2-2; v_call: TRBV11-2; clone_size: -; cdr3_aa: CASSPPPGQGMVGTGELFF
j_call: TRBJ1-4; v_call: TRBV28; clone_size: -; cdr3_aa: CASSPVGRTGIEKLFF
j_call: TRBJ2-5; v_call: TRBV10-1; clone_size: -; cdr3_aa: CASSESVLGQETQYF
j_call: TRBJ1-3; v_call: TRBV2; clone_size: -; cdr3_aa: CASSNGPRNTIYF
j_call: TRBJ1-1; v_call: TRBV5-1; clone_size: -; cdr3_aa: CASSPARARVGEAFF
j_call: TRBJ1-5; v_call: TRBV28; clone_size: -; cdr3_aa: CASSTPKSGNQPQHF
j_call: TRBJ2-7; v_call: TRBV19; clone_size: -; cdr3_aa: CASSIEAGGAYEQYF
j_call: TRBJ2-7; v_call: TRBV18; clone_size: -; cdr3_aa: CASSPLAGGVEEQYF
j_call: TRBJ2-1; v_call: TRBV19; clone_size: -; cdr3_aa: CASSMSAGGPVNEQFF
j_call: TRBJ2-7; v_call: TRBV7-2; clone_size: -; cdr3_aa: CASSLRLQREQYF
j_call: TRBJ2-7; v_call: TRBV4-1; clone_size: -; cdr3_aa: CASSQDSVGLLPGQQYEQYF
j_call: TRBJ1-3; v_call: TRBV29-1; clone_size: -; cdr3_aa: CSVSAGASGNTIYF
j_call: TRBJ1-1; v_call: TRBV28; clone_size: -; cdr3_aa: CASSSDRGRTEAFF
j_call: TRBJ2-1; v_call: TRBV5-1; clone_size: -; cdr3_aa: CASSLVIVENNEQFF
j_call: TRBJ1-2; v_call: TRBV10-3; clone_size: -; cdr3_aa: CAISGKPQGSGYTF
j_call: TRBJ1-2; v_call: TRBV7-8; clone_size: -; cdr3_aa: CASSLVSGSYGYTF
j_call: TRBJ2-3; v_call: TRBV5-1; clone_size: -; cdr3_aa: CASSLGALASSTDTQYF
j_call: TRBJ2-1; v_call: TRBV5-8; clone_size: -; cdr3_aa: CASSSRWSGSSYNEQFF
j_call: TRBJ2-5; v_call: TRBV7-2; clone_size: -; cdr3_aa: CASSLRSLATKRETQYF
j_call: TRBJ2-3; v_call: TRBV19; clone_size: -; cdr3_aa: CASSRLAGGTTDTQYF
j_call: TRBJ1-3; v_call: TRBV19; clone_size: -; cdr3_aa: CASSSEGAPGNTIYF
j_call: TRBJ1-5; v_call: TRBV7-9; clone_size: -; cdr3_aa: CASSLKGDNQPQHF
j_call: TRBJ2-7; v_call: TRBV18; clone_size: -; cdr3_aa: CASSLQQNYEQYF
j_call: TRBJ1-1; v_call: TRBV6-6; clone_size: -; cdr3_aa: CASSYQGSGNTEAFF
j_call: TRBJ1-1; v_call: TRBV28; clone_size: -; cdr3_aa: CASSSTENTEAFF
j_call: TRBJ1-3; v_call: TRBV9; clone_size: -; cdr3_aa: CASSVHDLSSSGNTIYF
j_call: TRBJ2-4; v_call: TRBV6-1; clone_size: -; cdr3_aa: CASSDRGVAKNIQYF
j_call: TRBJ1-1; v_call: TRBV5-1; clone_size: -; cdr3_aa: CASSLDRANTEAFF